The present TCR beta chain was sequenced within a study of T cell responses to AZD1222 COVID-19 vaccine. Findings and limits, study-wide: Two AZD1222 administrations were followed by greater Spike-specific TCR breadth and depth.

About this clone itself: As yet, its antigen is unknown.

The assay was immunoSEQ multiplex PCR, and TCRdb's table has in-frame clones only and misses some. The table includes 90,000 to 140,000 clones, 85% to 90% detected once. The V and J ends lost 5 bases and 7 bases respectively, with 13 bases between them. This CDR3 spans 13 amino acids. CDR1 and CDR2 from the germline V gene are KGHDR and SFDVKD. This sequence was found in an adult in good health. The sample in question was peripheral blood, obtained on day 0 of AZD1222 vaccination. The chain is built from TRBV24-1 and TRBJ1-2; D call uncertain. CDR3 amino acids: CATSVAGSSGYTF. For the CDR3, the DNA is TGTGCCACCAGTGTAGCAGGATCCTCTGGCTACACCTTC.